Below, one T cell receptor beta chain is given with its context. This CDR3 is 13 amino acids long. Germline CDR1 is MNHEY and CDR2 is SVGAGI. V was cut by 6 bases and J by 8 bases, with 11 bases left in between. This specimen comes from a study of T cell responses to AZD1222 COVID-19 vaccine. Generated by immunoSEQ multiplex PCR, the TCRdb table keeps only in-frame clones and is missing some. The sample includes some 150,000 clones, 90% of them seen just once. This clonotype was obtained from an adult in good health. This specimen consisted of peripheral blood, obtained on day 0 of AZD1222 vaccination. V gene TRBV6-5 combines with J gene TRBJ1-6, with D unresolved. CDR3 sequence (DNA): TGTGCCAGCAGGTCTCAGGCGGATTCACCCCTCCACTTT. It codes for CASRSQADSPLHF.